The subject of this entry is one TCR beta chain. Original processing notes: Estimated nucleated cell counts came from reference gene primer amplification. Assay: immunoSEQ multiplex PCR; the TCRdb copy retains only in-frame clones and omits some. For V, J and clone size, that table is used; D and trimming come from the DNA. Of about 130,000 clones detected, 70% to 80% appear once; the ten largest clones hold about 40%. This sample is drawn from a study of blood T cell repertoires in COVID-19. In the study overall: Acute and convalescent COVID-19 samples came from the United States, Italy and Spain. The cDNA or gDNA used as material had been derived from T cells, B-cell-depleted T cells, or PBMCs.

The CDR3 runs to 16 residues. Germline V gene lookup returns CDR1 SGHTA and CDR2 FQGNSA. Trimming cost V 1 base and J 6 bases; bases outside gene matches: 6. Material: peripheral blood. This clonotype originated in a middle-aged man with active or convalescent COVID-19. The chain couples TRBV7-2 to TRBJ2-1, with 10 bases lining up with TRBD2. Written as DNA, the CDR3 is TGTGCCAGCAGCTTAGAGAGCGGGGGGGCCCGCAATGAGCAGTTCTTC. As protein: CASSLESGGARNEQFF.